This TCR beta chain was sequenced for a study of control samples from healthy donors and cancer patients. Data came from immunoSEQ multiplex PCR; TCRdb stores just in-frame clones and leaves some out. The profile shows 60,000 or so clones, 90% to 96% of them singletons. Looked up from germline, CDR1 is LNHDA and CDR2 is SQIVND (reference sequence). V shed 5 bases and J 4 bases; nucleotides not matched to a gene: 8. The CDR3 consists of 14 residues. The specimen sequenced was blood. V usage is TRBV19 and J usage is TRBJ2-7, with 7 bases that match TRBD2. This TCR derives from a woman under 30 in good health. CDR3 in amino acids: CASSLGLAGYEQYF. CDR3 nucleotide sequence: TGTGCCAGTAGTCTCGGGTTAGCGGGTTACGAGCAGTACTTC.